The T cell receptor beta chain described here comes from a study of T-cell memory formation after mild COVID-19. In TCRdb, the 5' RACE reads were re-called with MiXCR into one record per CDR3 protein. Here the sample spans around 320,000 distinct CDR3 sequences, 25% to 30% being singletons. Germline V gives CDR1 SGHTA, CDR2 FQGNSA. Between the trimmed V and J ends, which lost 6 bases and 6 bases, there was a span of 9 bases. CDR3 size: 12 residues. The chain has TRBV7-2 and TRBJ2-1; D is uncertain. The source of this sequence is an adult woman who had mild COVID-19 (a few samples of this study predate the infection). Cell type and time point are not known. Sequencing was done on a sample of PBMCs or a T cell subset sorted from them (not recorded which). The CDR3 here is CASSRQLNEQFF. The CDR3 nucleotides are TGTGCCAGCAGTCGCCAACTCAATGAGCAGTTCTTC. Drawing the rest from reference TRBV7-2 and TRBJ2-1, the complete variable domain is GAGVSQSPSNKVTEKGKDVELRCDPISGHTALYWYRQSLGQGLEFLIYFQGNSAPDKSGLPSDRFSAERTGGSVSTLTIQRTQQEDSAVYLCASSRQLNEQFFGPGTRLTVL.